Below are 21 T cell receptor beta chains sequenced from a single sample in a study of CD8+ T cells in alopecia areata. Treatment in this sample: oral pan-JAK inhibitor, 5-10 mg twice daily. RNA extraction and reverse transcription yielded cDNA as sequencing template. Method: immunoSEQ multiplex PCR; TCRdb's copy keeps in-frame clones and lacks some. The table includes about 180,000 clones, 40% to 55% detected once. The sample consisted of CD8+ T cells sorted from blood, taken around week 53, from a patient treated with tofacitinib. The receptors here all came from a human donor with alopecia areata.

The V gene is TRBV9, the J gene TRBJ1-1, with a possible D match to TRBD1 (6 bases). Germline CDR1 is SGDLS and CDR2 is YYNGEE. The CDR3 sequence is 13 residues long. The V gene lost 0 bases and the J gene lost 8 bases, with 11 bases spanning the gap. CDR3 sequence (DNA): TGTGCCAGCAGCGTAGGGGGGGCTCGCGAAGCTTTCTTT. This translates into CASSVGGAREAFF.

This clone was counted only a few times. The V and J genes are TRBV7-9 and TRBJ2-7, with 10 bases matching TRBD1. The CDR3 loop spans 16 amino acids. The V and J ends lost 5 bases and 3 bases, in that order; junction bases with no gene match: 10. The germline V gene encodes CDR1 SEHNR and CDR2 FQNEAQ (reference sequence). The CDR3 loop reads CASSPRTGGGFYEQYF. CDR3 bases: TGTGCCAGCAGCCCCCGGACAGGGGGTGGGTTCTACGAGCAGTACTTC.

This clone came up a few times. V and J are TRBV4-1 and TRBJ2-7; D unresolved. In germline, CDR1 is MGHRA, CDR2 YSYEKL. The V and J ends lost 1 base and 3 bases respectively, with 10 bases between them. The CDR3 runs to 14 residues. Here the CDR3 reads CASSQAARDYEQYF. The CDR3 DNA sequence: TGCGCCAGCAGCCAAGCCGCACGTGACTACGAGCAGTACTTC.

This clone has a handful of counts. The chain is built from TRBV9 and TRBJ1-1; D is perhaps TRBD1 (6 bases). In germline, CDR1 is SGDLS, CDR2 YYNGEE. The germline V and J ends were trimmed by 0 bases and 4 bases, with 10 bases remaining between them. The CDR3 extends over 14 amino acids. CDR3 protein: CASSVGQGSTEAFF. DNA for the CDR3: TGTGCCAGCAGCGTAGGGCAGGGGAGCACTGAAGCTTTCTTT. Full variable domain (remainder filled in from reference TRBV9 and TRBJ1-1): DSGVTQTPKHLITATGQRVTLRCSPRSGDLSVYWYQQSLDQGLQFLIQYYNGEERAKGNILERFSAQQFPDLHSELNLSSLELGDSALYFCASSVGQGSTEAFFGQGTRLTVV.

This clone was detected only a few times. V and J are TRBV29-1 and TRBJ2-3; 10 nucleotides line up with TRBD1. Unmatched junction bases numbered 13, after V lost 4 bases and J lost 6 bases. This CDR3 is 16 amino acids long. The germline V gene has CDR1 SQVTM and CDR2 ANQGSEA. CDR3: CSVVFDGTGVRDTQYF. The CDR3, as DNA: TGCAGCGTTGTATTTGATGGGACAGGGGTTCGGGATACGCAGTATTTT.

The V and J genes are TRBV2 and TRBJ2-5; 13 nucleotides match TRBD2. The CDR3 is 14 residues long. With 6 bases clipped from V and 4 bases from J, the junction kept 2 bases outside the gene matches. Germline V lookup: CDR1 SNHLY, CDR2 FYNNEI. DNA for the CDR3: TGTGCCAGCAGGCGGACTAGCGGGGGAGAGACCCAGTACTTC. Residues: CASRRTSGGETQYF.

V and J are TRBV18 and TRBJ1-6; TRBD1 is a possible D gene (5 bases). Trimming took 5 bases from V and 17 from J, leaving 16 bases between them. This CDR3 is built from 12 residues. The V gene's germline CDR1 is KGHSH and CDR2 LQKENI. The CDR3 DNA reads TGTGCCAGCTCATTTGACAGAGAAATCATCCACTTT. Translating gives CASSFDREIIHF.

The chain is built from TRBV29-1 and TRBJ2-5; 9 bases map to TRBD1. The V gene end was trimmed by 8 bases and the J gene end by 2 bases; junction bases not matched to a gene: 6. The CDR3 length is 13 residues. CDR1 and CDR2 (germline): SQVTM, ANQGSEA. In DNA form, the CDR3 reads TGCAGCTCACGACAGGGGGTACAAGAGACCCAGTACTTC. Protein: CSSRQGVQETQYF.

This clone was recorded only once. This CDR3 reads CASSPRRGLYEQYF. The CDR3 DNA follows: TGTGCCAGCAGTCCCCGAAGGGGGCTGTACGAGCAGTACTTC. The V gene is TRBV27, the J gene TRBJ2-7; 7 bases line up with TRBD1. V shed 5 bases, J shed 4 bases, and the junction held 8 bases outside the gene matches. There are 14 residues in the CDR3. Germline CDR1 is MNHEY and CDR2 is SMNVEV (reference sequence).

The chain links TRBV15 to TRBJ1-2, with D hard to call. Germline V gene sequence: CDR1 LNHNV, CDR2 YYDKDF (reference sequence). The V end lost 3 bases, the J end lost 4 bases, and 9 bases lay between the germline ends. This CDR3 is built from 13 residues. CDR3 nucleotides: TGTGCCACCAGCAGCGAAGAAGCCTATGGCTACACCTTC. As protein: CATSSEEAYGYTF. Full variable domain (outside the CDR3, taken from reference TRBV15 and TRBJ1-2): DAMVIQNPRYQVTQFGKPVTLSCSQTLNHNVMYWYQQKSSQAPKLLFHYYDKDFNNEADTPDNFQSRRPNTSFCFLDIRSPGLGDTAMYLCATSSEEAYGYTFGSGTRLTVV.

This clone was counted only a few times. This rearrangement joins TRBV7-6 to TRBJ1-2; tentatively, D is TRBD1 (6 bases). CDR1 and CDR2 (germline): SGHVS, FNYEAQ. This CDR3 has 14 amino acids. V shed 5 bases and J shed 4 bases, with 14 bases lying between them. The DNA of the CDR3 is TGTGCCAGCAGCGAAACACAGGGTGCCTATGGCTACACCTTC. It specifies CASSETQGAYGYTF.

This clone was picked up a small number of times. The V call is TRBV6-5, the J call TRBJ1-1; D may be TRBD1 (5 bases). CDR1 is MNHEY and CDR2 is SVGAGI in the germline V gene. This CDR3 contains 14 residues. Deletions cut 5 bases from V and 1 base from J, with 11 bases between. CDR3: CASSGGGENTEAFF. DNA for the CDR3: TGTGCCAGCAGTGGAGGAGGGGAGAACACTGAAGCTTTCTTT.

This chain connects TRBV7-6 to TRBJ1-1, with D possibly TRBD1 on 5 matching bases. V lost 5 bases, J lost 4 bases, and 17 bases lay in between. This CDR3 has 15 amino acids. CDR1 SGHVS and CDR2 FNYEAQ come from the germline V gene. DNA of the CDR3: TGTGCCAGCAGCCCGGGACTGGGAAAGTCCACTGAAGCTTTCTTT. This gives the protein CASSPGLGKSTEAFF.

The chain has TRBV5-1 and TRBJ2-6; D is unresolved. Germline V gene data show CDR1 as SGHRS and CDR2 as YFSETQ. The CDR3 is 13 amino acids. Trimming removed 5 bases from V and 8 bases from J, with 11 bases in between. The CDR3 loop reads CASRGEVTNVLTF. The CDR3 DNA is TGCGCCAGCAGAGGTGAAGTGACCAACGTCCTGACTTTC.

The V call is TRBV30, the J call TRBJ1-5; 7 nucleotides line up with TRBD1. Germline V gene sequence: CDR1 GTSNPN, CDR2 SVGIG (reference sequence). The CDR3 is made up of 12 amino acids. Trimming removed 6 bases from V and 8 bases from J; junction bases left unmatched: 7. As DNA, the CDR3 is TGTGCCTGTCAGGGGGAAAGTAAGCCCCAGCATTTT. Translating it yields CACQGESKPQHF.

This clone was recorded a few times. The rearrangement links TRBV7-9 to TRBJ1-1; D call uncertain. Germline-derived CDR1 and CDR2 are SEHNR and FQNEAQ (reference sequence). The CDR3 runs 13 residues. V shed 5 bases and J shed 7 bases, with 14 bases lying between them. CDR3 sequence reads: CASSPSPGYEAFF. The CDR3 nucleotides read TGTGCCAGCAGCCCATCGCCCGGGTATGAAGCTTTCTTT.

This clone occurred a few times. The chain combines TRBV6-5 with TRBJ1-5, with D perhaps matching TRBD1 (5 bases). The V end lost 5 bases, the J end lost 5 bases, and 13 bases lay between the germline ends. Germline lookup yields CDR1 MNHEY and CDR2 SVGAGI. The CDR3 is 14 residues long. The CDR3 sequence: CASSQGAGDQPQHF. The CDR3 coding sequence is TGTGCCAGCAGTCAAGGGGCCGGGGATCAGCCCCAGCATTTT.

This sequence joins TRBV5-4 and TRBJ1-1; D call uncertain. The CDR3 totals 13 residues. V was clipped by 0 bases and J by 7 bases, with 10 bases between them. The germline V gene has CDR1 SGHNT and CDR2 YYREEE (reference sequence). The CDR3 coding sequence is TGTGCCAGCAGCTTGGTGGGGTACGGTGAAGCTTTCTTT. Translation: CASSLVGYGEAFF.

This clone showed up many times. The chain recombines TRBV7-9 with TRBJ2-7, with TRBD1 as a possible D gene (6 bases). Germline assignment: CDR1 SEHNR and CDR2 FQNEAQ (reference sequence). V lost 5 bases to trimming and J lost 0 bases, with 8 bases between them. CDR3 size: 13 residues. CDR3 amino acids: CASSRDNSYEQYF. CDR3 nucleotide sequence: TGTGCCAGCAGCCGGGACAACTCCTACGAGCAGTACTTC.

This clone was detected only once. CDR3 bases: TGCGCCAGCAGACTAGCGGGGGAAGAGACCCAGTACTTC. It codes for CASRLAGEETQYF. This chain connects TRBV5-1 to TRBJ2-5; 11 nucleotides match TRBD2. Germline lookup yields CDR1 SGHRS and CDR2 YFSETQ. Trimming took 5 bases from V and 3 from J; bases not matched to a gene: 0. The CDR3 is 13 amino acids.

This clone was counted between two and nine times. The gene calls are TRBV6-5 and TRBJ2-1; D is undetermined. The CDR3 consists of 15 residues. Germline CDR1 is MNHEY and CDR2 is SVGAGI. V lost 6 bases to trimming and J lost 0 bases, with 12 bases between them. In DNA form, the CDR3 reads TGTGCCAGCAGCCCTGACCGTAGCTCCTACAATGAGCAGTTCTTC. Encoded protein: CASSPDRSSYNEQFF.